Shown below are 8 T cell receptor beta chains from a single sample sequenced in a study of cytotoxic CD8 clonotypes in ibrutinib-treated CLL. Profiled with immunoSEQ multiplex PCR; TCRdb holds only in-frame clones, not every one. The sample lists fewer than 35,000 clones; roughly 85% were seen once. Sequencing used PBMCs, obtained after 24 months of ibrutinib treatment. The source is a human donor with chronic lymphocytic leukemia.

This chain connects TRBV5-1 to TRBJ2-1, with 13 bases matching TRBD2. Germline V gene data show CDR1 as SGHRS and CDR2 as YFSETQ. V lost 0 bases and J lost 8; bases outside the gene matches: 2. This CDR3 is built from 15 residues. The CDR3 protein is CASSLGLAGGDEQFF. Here the CDR3 DNA reads TGCGCCAGCAGCTTGGGACTAGCGGGGGGTGATGAGCAGTTCTTC.

The chain carries TRBV7-6 and TRBJ1-6; D might be TRBD1 (5 bases). This CDR3 has 19 residues. V dropped 0 bases and J dropped 3 bases, with 18 bases sitting between them. Germline V gives CDR1 SGHVS, CDR2 FNYEAQ. This CDR3 reads CASSLAAPGLIIYNSPLHF. Written as DNA, the CDR3 is TGTGCCAGCAGCTTAGCGGCTCCGGGACTGATTATCTATAATTCACCCCTCCACTTT.

Only one count was recorded for this clone. The rearrangement joins TRBV5-1 to TRBJ1-2; 10 bases match TRBD1. The CDR3 spans 14 residues. Germline values: CDR1 SGHRS, CDR2 YFSETQ. The junction had 6 bases not matched to a gene; V was cut back by 2 bases and J by 8 bases. This CDR3 reads CASSFGTGAQGYTF. CDR3 sequence (DNA): TGCGCCAGCAGCTTCGGGACAGGGGCGCAGGGCTACACCTTC.

This clone was detected a few times. The chain joins TRBV27 to TRBJ2-7; no clear D. Trimming removed 6 bases from V and 0 bases from J, with 3 bases in between. The CDR3 totals 11 residues. The V gene's germline CDR1 is MNHEY and CDR2 SMNVEV (reference sequence). CDR3 in DNA: TGTGCCAGCAGGCACTCCTACGAGCAGTACTTC. This encodes CASRHSYEQYF.

J is TRBJ2-7 and V is TRBV18; TRBD1 aligns across 9 bases. J lost 5 bases, V lost 0 bases, and 5 bases had no gene match. This CDR3 has 15 amino acids. Germline CDR1 and CDR2: KGHSH and LQKENI. DNA of the CDR3: TGTGCCAGCTCACCACCGGGACAGGGAGGAAACGAGCAGTACTTC. The encoded protein is CASSPPGQGGNEQYF.

The chain has TRBV27 and TRBJ1-2; D is ambiguous. Trimming left V 5 bases short and J 1 base short, with 11 bases between. This CDR3 contains 14 residues. Germline V lookup: CDR1 MNHEY, CDR2 SMNVEV (reference sequence). The CDR3 is CASSLRTDNYGYTF. The CDR3 nucleotides read TGTGCCAGCAGTCTCAGGACCGATAACTATGGCTACACCTTC.

The genes are TRBV7-3 and TRBJ1-6; 10 bases align to TRBD1. Trimming cost V 5 bases and J 7 bases; bases outside gene matches: 2. The CDR3 runs to 14 residues. From germline, CDR1 is SGHTA and CDR2 FQGTGA. The CDR3, as DNA: TGTGCCAGCAGCAAGGGACAGGGGAATTCACCCCTCCACTTT. Translating gives CASSKGQGNSPLHF.

V usage is TRBV5-5 and J usage is TRBJ2-1; 10 bases fit TRBD2. V lost 1 base, J lost 13 bases, and 11 bases stayed unmatched. Germline V CDR1 and CDR2: SGHKS, YYEKEE (reference sequence). This CDR3 is built from 15 residues. The CDR3 nucleotides are TGTGCCAGCAGCTTGCTGATAGCGGGGGGCCAGGAACAGTTCTTC. Protein product: CASSLLIAGGQEQFF.